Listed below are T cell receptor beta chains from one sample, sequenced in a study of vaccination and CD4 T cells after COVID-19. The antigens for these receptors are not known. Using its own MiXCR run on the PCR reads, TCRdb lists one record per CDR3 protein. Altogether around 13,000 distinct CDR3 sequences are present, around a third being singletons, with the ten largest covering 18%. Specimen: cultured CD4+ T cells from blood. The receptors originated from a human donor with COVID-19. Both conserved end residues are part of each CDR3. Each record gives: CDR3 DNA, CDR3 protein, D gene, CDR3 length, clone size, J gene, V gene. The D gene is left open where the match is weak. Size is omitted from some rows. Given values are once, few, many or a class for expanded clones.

CDR3 DNA: TGCGCCAGCAGCCAAGGTAGCGCGGGGGGATCCTACGAGCAGTACTTC; CDR3 protein: CASSQGSAGGSYEQYF; D gene: TRBD2; CDR3 length: 16; clone size: .; J gene: TRBJ2-7; V gene: TRBV4-1
CDR3 DNA: TGTGCCAGCAGCCCTGATGGGGGGCTCAATAATTCACCCCTCCACTTT; CDR3 protein: CASSPDGGLNNSPLHF; D gene: .; CDR3 length: 16; clone size: .; J gene: TRBJ1-6; V gene: TRBV7-9
CDR3 DNA: TGTGCCAGCAGTTTACGGGACAGTACTAACTATGGCTACACCTTC; CDR3 protein: CASSLRDSTNYGYTF; D gene: TRBD1; CDR3 length: 15; clone size: .; J gene: TRBJ1-2; V gene: TRBV27
CDR3 DNA: TGTGCCAGTACCCCGGACAGGGGGTTCAGGTCACCCCTCCACTTT; CDR3 protein: CASTPDRGFRSPLHF; D gene: TRBD1; CDR3 length: 15; clone size: .; J gene: TRBJ1-6; V gene: TRBV19
CDR3 DNA: TGCAGTGCTCCCGGGGTAAATGGGTACACCGGGGAGCTGTTTTTT; CDR3 protein: CSAPGVNGYTGELFF; D gene: .; CDR3 length: 15; clone size: .; J gene: TRBJ2-2; V gene: TRBV20-1
CDR3 DNA: TGCAGTGCCCCCACCGCCAGGGGCGGAAACACCATATATTTT; CDR3 protein: CSAPTARGGNTIYF; D gene: .; CDR3 length: 14; clone size: few; J gene: TRBJ1-3; V gene: TRBV20-1
CDR3 DNA: TGTGCCAGCAGTTTGGGACAGGGGGCCTCTCCCTACACCTTC; CDR3 protein: CASSLGQGASPYTF; D gene: TRBD1; CDR3 length: 14; clone size: few; J gene: TRBJ1-2; V gene: TRBV6-5
CDR3 DNA: TGTGCCAGCTCAGAGGGGGCGAGCACTGAAGCTTTCTTT; CDR3 protein: CASSEGASTEAFF; D gene: TRBD1; CDR3 length: 13; clone size: .; J gene: TRBJ1-1; V gene: TRBV18
CDR3 DNA: TGCAGTCCTTATCCCGTGGGCGAAGTGAATGAGCAGTTCTTC; CDR3 protein: CSPYPVGEVNEQFF; D gene: .; CDR3 length: 14; clone size: few; J gene: TRBJ2-1; V gene: TRBV20-1
CDR3 DNA: TGTGCCAGCAGCCCTTGGCCCGGGACAGGGTTCGAGCAGTACTTC; CDR3 protein: CASSPWPGTGFEQYF; D gene: TRBD1; CDR3 length: 15; clone size: few; J gene: TRBJ2-7; V gene: TRBV7-3
CDR3 DNA: TGTGCCAGCAAAGATCCAGGGGCAGGGGCCTATGGCTACACCTTC; CDR3 protein: CASKDPGAGAYGYTF; D gene: .; CDR3 length: 15; clone size: few; J gene: TRBJ1-2; V gene: TRBV7-2
CDR3 DNA: TGTGCCAGCAGCTTAGGGGTGAGCTCACGGACAGATACGCAGTATTTT; CDR3 protein: CASSLGVSSRTDTQYF; D gene: .; CDR3 length: 16; clone size: .; J gene: TRBJ2-3; V gene: TRBV11-2
CDR3 DNA: TGCAGCGTCCAAGGGGGAGCTAACTATGGCTACACCTTC; CDR3 protein: CSVQGGANYGYTF; D gene: .; CDR3 length: 13; clone size: .; J gene: TRBJ1-2; V gene: TRBV29-1
CDR3 DNA: TGTGCCAGCAGCTTACAGGGGCCGGGGGAGACCCAGTACTTC; CDR3 protein: CASSLQGPGETQYF; D gene: .; CDR3 length: 14; clone size: few; J gene: TRBJ2-5; V gene: TRBV7-3
CDR3 DNA: TGTGCCAGCGCAACAGGGGCTAATCAGCCCAAGCATTTT; CDR3 protein: CASATGANQPKHF; D gene: TRBD1; CDR3 length: 13; clone size: .; J gene: TRBJ1-5; V gene: TRBV7-3
CDR3 DNA: TGTGCCAGCAGCTACCGACTAGCGAGTACCGGAAATGAGCAGTTCTTC; CDR3 protein: CASSYRLASTGNEQFF; D gene: TRBD2; CDR3 length: 16; clone size: .; J gene: TRBJ2-1; V gene: TRBV11-1
CDR3 DNA: TGTGCCAGCAATCCGTTCTCTGGGGCCAACGTCCTGACTTTC; CDR3 protein: CASNPFSGANVLTF; D gene: .; CDR3 length: 14; clone size: few; J gene: TRBJ2-6; V gene: TRBV2
CDR3 DNA: TGTGCCAGCTCACGGGACAGATCCTACGAGCAGTACTTC; CDR3 protein: CASSRDRSYEQYF; D gene: TRBD1; CDR3 length: 13; clone size: .; J gene: TRBJ2-7; V gene: TRBV18
CDR3 DNA: TGCAGCCCTCAGGGAGGACCCCTTCTCGGCACCTTC; CDR3 protein: CSPQGGPLLGTF; D gene: .; CDR3 length: 12; clone size: .; J gene: TRBJ1-2; V gene: TRBV20-1